A single sample gave rise to the 27 T cell receptor beta chains below, sequenced in a study of beta chain features in type 1 diabetes. Findings and caveats of the study: All four CD4+ subsets of Type 1 diabetes patients contained TCRB CDR3s that were moderately but significantly shorter.

The investigators reverse transcribed all of the isolated RNA, so they sequenced expressed TCRB transcripts. Sequencing was performed with immunoSEQ multiplex PCR; in TCRdb, only in-frame clones are kept and a portion is missing. The top ten clones hold around 0.12% of a sample with over 600,000 clones, 9.5% to 15% of them seen once. No antigen has been identified for these receptors. The sequenced sample consisted of naive CD4+ T cells from blood. Receptor source: a man between 25 and 39 years old with type 1 diabetes.

Only a few counts were recorded for this clone. V gene TRBV6-5 combines with J gene TRBJ2-1; D possibly corresponds to TRBD2 (5 bases). Per germline, CDR1 MNHEY and CDR2 SVGAGI. This CDR3 spans 12 amino acids. V lost 0 bases to trimming and J lost 9 bases, with 6 bases between them. This CDR3 reads CASSYSRGEQFF. The CDR3 region has the DNA TGTGCCAGCAGTTACTCACGGGGTGAGCAGTTCTTC.

The rearrangement joins TRBV2 to TRBJ2-2, with D unresolved. The germline V and J ends were trimmed by 1 base and 7 bases, with 7 bases remaining between them. The CDR3 runs to 13 residues. CDR1 and CDR2 (germline): SNHLY, FYNNEI. The CDR3 sequence: CASSEDSYGELFF. CDR3 in DNA: TGTGCCAGCAGTGAAGACTCCTACGGGGAGCTGTTTTTT. The complete variable domain, with remaining parts taken from reference TRBV2 and TRBJ2-2, reads EPEVTQTPSHQVTQMGQEVILRCVPISNHLYFYWYRQILGQKVEFLVSFYNNEISEKSEIFDDQFSVERPDGSNFTLKIRSTKLEDSAMYFCASSEDSYGELFFGEGSRLTVL.

The V gene is TRBV9, the J gene TRBJ2-5; D remains unclear. The germline CDR1 and CDR2 sequences are SGDLS and YYNGEE. The V end was cut by 4 bases, the J end by 3 bases, with 10 bases between. The CDR3 spans 13 residues. This chain's CDR3 is CASSPSIEETQYF. In nucleotides, the CDR3 is TGTGCCAGCAGCCCTTCGATCGAAGAGACCCAGTACTTC.

The CDR3 loop is CASRNEPGTDTQYF. For the CDR3, the DNA is TGTGCCAGTAGGAACGAACCGGGCACAGATACGCAGTATTTT. The genes are TRBV19 and TRBJ2-3; no firm D call. Germline V lookup: CDR1 LNHDA, CDR2 SQIVND (reference sequence). V dropped 6 bases and J dropped 1 base, with 11 bases sitting between them. This CDR3 has 14 amino acids.

V gene TRBV5-4 combines with J gene TRBJ2-3; tentative D call: TRBD2 (5 bases). This CDR3 contains 17 residues. Per the germline V gene, CDR1 is SGHNT and CDR2 is YYREEE (reference sequence). Trimming stripped 0 bases from V and 1 base from J, with 15 bases between. CDR3 residues: CASSLAFAGSGTDTQYF. The CDR3, as DNA: TGTGCCAGCAGCTTGGCGTTCGCGGGTTCGGGCACAGATACGCAGTATTTT.

This chain connects TRBV28 to TRBJ2-5; D gene uncertain. Germline V gives CDR1 MDHEN, CDR2 SYDVKM. V was cut by 2 bases and J by 1 base, with 8 bases left in between. The CDR3 has 14 amino acids. The CDR3 nucleotides read TGTGCCAGCAGTTTAGTAACAACCCAAGAGACCCAGTACTTC. Residues: CASSLVTTQETQYF.

This clone was observed a few times. Other nucleotide sequences in the sample specify the same CDR3. For the CDR3, the DNA is TGTGCCAGTAGGCGCGACTCTACAGATACGCAGTATTTT. This encodes CASRRDSTDTQYF. The rearrangement links TRBV19 to TRBJ2-3; no clear D. There are 13 residues in the CDR3. The germline V and J ends were trimmed by 6 bases and 3 bases, with 10 bases remaining between them. CDR1 LNHDA and CDR2 SQIVND come from the germline V gene (reference sequence).

This clone was observed a handful of times. This same CDR3 is encoded by further DNA sequences in the sample. The rearrangement joins TRBV5-1 to TRBJ2-1; TRBD1 matches 11 bases. Germline lookup yields CDR1 SGHRS and CDR2 YFSETQ. The CDR3 consists of 14 residues. V trimming: 3 bases; J trimming: 7 bases; junction bases outside the gene matches: 3. In DNA form, the CDR3 reads TGCGCCAGCAGCTCGGACAGGGGGCTTAATGAGCAGTTCTTC. The encoded protein is CASSSDRGLNEQFF.

Details on this clone: Other DNA sequences from this sample encode an identical CDR3 as well. V usage is TRBV5-1 and J usage is TRBJ2-5; 12 bases match TRBD1. The germline V gene has CDR1 SGHRS and CDR2 YFSETQ. There are 15 residues in the CDR3. The V gene end was trimmed by 4 bases and the J gene end by 5 bases; junction bases not matched to a gene: 6. CDR3 residues: CASSPGQGAGETQYF. The CDR3 nucleotides are TGCGCCAGCAGCCCGGGACAGGGGGCCGGGGAGACCCAGTACTTC.

This sequence joins TRBV9 and TRBJ2-5, with TRBD2 matching 11 bases. CDR1 SGDLS and CDR2 YYNGEE come from the germline V gene. V lost 1 base, J lost 5 bases, and 1 base stayed unmatched. The length of the CDR3 is 14 residues. The DNA for the CDR3 is TGTGCCAGCAGCGTAAGACTAGCGGGGGAGACCCAGTACTTC. Translated, it gives CASSVRLAGETQYF.

This chain connects TRBV7-2 to TRBJ2-7; no clear D. The CDR3 is made up of 14 amino acids. Trimming removed 4 bases at V and 3 bases at J, with 13 bases between. Germline V CDR1 and CDR2: SGHTA, FQGNSA. The CDR3 is CASSYSWAGYEQYF. CDR3 sequence (DNA): TGTGCCAGCAGCTACTCCTGGGCTGGCTACGAGCAGTACTTC.

The V gene is TRBV27, the J gene TRBJ1-1, with D possibly being TRBD1 (5 bases). The CDR3 consists of 15 residues. V was clipped by 7 bases and J by 1 base, with 16 bases between them. The V gene's germline CDR1 is MNHEY and CDR2 SMNVEV (reference sequence). The CDR3 loop is CASKQVAGGNTEAFF. DNA of the CDR3: TGTGCCAGCAAACAGGTTGCGGGTGGGAACACTGAAGCTTTCTTT.

The V and J genes are TRBV18 and TRBJ2-4; possible D gene TRBD2, 6 bases. The germline V and J ends were trimmed by 5 bases and 8 bases, with 13 bases remaining between them. The CDR3 consists of 13 residues. In germline, CDR1 is KGHSH, CDR2 LQKENI. CDR3 residues: CASSGGTGDIQYF. CDR3 DNA: TGTGCCAGCTCAGGCGGTACGGGAGACATTCAGTACTTC.

This clone appeared a few times. The chain uses TRBV4-2 and TRBJ1-5; D unclear. Germline assignment: CDR1 LGHNA and CDR2 YNFKEQ. CDR3 length: 15 residues. The V and J ends lost 0 bases and 2 bases respectively, with 8 bases between them. This chain's CDR3 is CASSQDEAGNQPQHF. CDR3 sequence (DNA): TGTGCCAGCAGCCAAGATGAGGCTGGCAATCAGCCCCAGCATTTT.

This chain links TRBV6-5 with TRBJ2-7, with D possibly matching TRBD2 (5 bases). Per germline, CDR1 MNHEY and CDR2 SVGAGI. The CDR3 loop spans 14 amino acids. V dropped 2 bases and J dropped 3 bases, with 11 bases sitting between them. The chain's CDR3 is CASSYTGSHYEQYF. Here the CDR3 DNA reads TGTGCCAGCAGTTACACGGGGAGTCACTACGAGCAGTACTTC.

This clone showed up just a few times. The chain couples TRBV6-6 to TRBJ1-1, with D unresolved. The germline V and J ends were trimmed by 7 bases and 0 bases, with 6 bases remaining between them. CDR1 is MNHNY, CDR2 SVGAGI, per germline (reference sequence). The CDR3 has 12 residues. Here the CDR3 reads CASKVMNTEAFF. The DNA for the CDR3 is TGTGCCAGCAAGGTGATGAACACTGAAGCTTTCTTT.

V is TRBV25-1 and J is TRBJ2-7; possibly TRBD1 for D (5 bases). Trimming shortened V by 4 bases and J by 6 bases, and 7 bases separated the two germline ends. The CDR3 is made up of 11 amino acids. The germline V gene encodes CDR1 MGHDK and CDR2 SYGVNS. CDR3 DNA: TGTGCCAGCAGTGCAGGGCGCGAGCAGTACTTC. Encoded protein: CASSAGREQYF.

This clone came up a few times. This chain connects TRBV25-1 to TRBJ2-6, with D unresolved. V shed 3 bases and J shed 0 bases, with 12 bases lying between them. Germline V gene data show CDR1 as MGHDK and CDR2 as SYGVNS. This CDR3 is 17 amino acids long. DNA for the CDR3: TGTGCCAGCAGTGACCCCAGGCATTTCTCTGGGGCCAACGTCCTGACTTTC. As protein: CASSDPRHFSGANVLTF.

The chain combines TRBV4-3 with TRBJ2-7; D not certain. V was clipped by 0 bases and J by 2 bases, with 8 bases between them. Germline CDR1 reads LGHNA; CDR2 reads YSLEER. The CDR3 extends over 14 amino acids. The CDR3 region has the DNA TGCGCCAGCAGCCAAGAGTCCGCGCCCTACGAGCAGTACTTC. The encoded protein is CASSQESAPYEQYF.

This clone was counted only a few times. This rearrangement joins TRBV9 to TRBJ1-6; D not resolved. Germline V gives CDR1 SGDLS, CDR2 YYNGEE. The CDR3 has 14 amino acids. Trimming left V 0 bases short and J 8 bases short, with 9 bases between. This chain's CDR3 is CASSVGARDSPLHF. The CDR3 coding sequence is TGTGCCAGCAGCGTAGGTGCAAGAGATTCACCCCTCCACTTT.

On this clone itself: Other DNA sequences within the sample encode an identical CDR3. The chain carries TRBV5-1 and TRBJ2-2; the D is unclear. Germline V gene lookup returns CDR1 SGHRS and CDR2 YFSETQ. The ends were cut back, 0 bases at V and 0 bases at J, with 6 bases in the middle. The CDR3 consists of 15 residues. In nucleotides, the CDR3 is TGCGCCAGCAGCTTGGGGACGGCGAACACCGGGGAGCTGTTTTTT. Translation: CASSLGTANTGELFF. The full variable domain, in which reference TRBV5-1 and TRBJ2-2 provide the parts outside the CDR3, is KAGVTQTPRYLIKTRGQQVTLSCSPISGHRSVSWYQQTPGQGLQFLFEYFSETQRNKGNFPGRFSGRQFSNSRSEMNVSTLELGDSALYLCASSLGTANTGELFFGEGSRLTVL.

This clone appeared a few times. V gene TRBV28 combines with J gene TRBJ2-2; no reliable D call. With 5 bases removed from V and 5 bases from J, the gap between germline ends came to 6 bases. Germline lookup yields CDR1 MDHEN and CDR2 SYDVKM. The CDR3 consists of 12 residues. CDR3 nucleotides: TGTGCCAGCAGTCCCCTTACCGGGGAGCTGTTTTTT. It translates to CASSPLTGELFF.

This clone was observed a few times. The chain couples TRBV11-1 to TRBJ2-1, with D possibly being TRBD2 (5 bases). Trimming took off 5 bases at V and 6 bases at J, with 20 bases between the two ends. The CDR3 contains 16 residues. Germline V CDR1 and CDR2: SGHAT, FQDESV (reference sequence). CDR3 coding DNA: TGTGCCAGCAGCCTCCGGGTCCCCGGAGGAATCAATGAGCAGTTCTTC. Translated: CASSLRVPGGINEQFF.

This clone has just a few counts. The gene calls are TRBV7-7 and TRBJ2-1, with D maybe TRBD2 (5 bases). The germline CDR1 and CDR2 sequences are SSHAT and FNYEAQ (reference sequence). Trimming removed 5 bases at V and 7 bases at J, with 18 bases between. This CDR3 is 15 amino acids long. The chain's CDR3 is CASSRGYDRLNEQFF. In nucleotides, the CDR3 is TGTGCCAGCAGCCGCGGGTACGACCGACTTAATGAGCAGTTCTTC. The entire variable domain, with the rest obtained from reference TRBV7-7 and TRBJ2-1, is as follows: GAGVSQSPRYKVTKRGQDVTLRCDPISSHATLYWYQQALGQGPEFLTYFNYEAQPDKSGLPSDRFSAERPEGSISTLTIQRTEQRDSAMYRCASSRGYDRLNEQFFGPGTRLTVL.

This clone has a handful of counts. The chain carries TRBV27 and TRBJ2-5; 10 bases line up with TRBD2. From germline, CDR1 is MNHEY and CDR2 SMNVEV (reference sequence). The ends lost 6 bases at V and 5 bases at J; junction bases unmatched: 3. The CDR3 runs 13 residues. The DNA for the CDR3 is TGTGCCAGCAGCGGACTAGCGGCGGAGACCCAGTACTTC. Protein sequence: CASSGLAAETQYF.

This clone has just one count. The rearrangement joins TRBV19 to TRBJ1-6; D not certain. Trimming pared 5 bases from V and 0 bases from J, leaving 8 bases between. CDR1 and CDR2 from the germline V gene are LNHDA and SQIVND (reference sequence). CDR3 length: 15 amino acids. CDR3 coding DNA: TGTGCCAGTAGTGCCAAGAGCTCCTATAATTCACCCCTCCACTTT. Its translation is CASSAKSSYNSPLHF.

This clone has a single count. The rearrangement joins TRBV2 to TRBJ2-6, with 8 positions matching TRBD1. J was trimmed by 4 bases and V by 9 bases; bases with no gene match: 11. This CDR3 contains 16 residues. Germline V CDR1 and CDR2: SNHLY, FYNNEI. CDR3 nucleotides: TGTGCCAGTGCCAGGGGGCCCAATGTGGGGGCCAACGTCCTGACTTTC. Translation: CASARGPNVGANVLTF. Drawing the rest from reference TRBV2 and TRBJ2-6, the complete variable domain is EPEVTQTPSHQVTQMGQEVILRCVPISNHLYFYWYRQILGQKVEFLVSFYNNEISEKSEIFDDQFSVERPDGSNFTLKIRSTKLEDSAMYFCASARGPNVGANVLTFGAGSRLTVL.